These T cell receptor beta chains were read from a single sample in a study of blood T cell repertoires in COVID-19. Measured with immunoSEQ multiplex PCR; TCRdb has only the in-frame clones, and not every one. This sample has some 490,000 clones; 88% occur once, and the top ten carry approximately 8.3%. Sequenced input: PBMCs or T cells enriched from blood (not recorded which). The receptors originated from a woman in her fifties or sixties who had recovered from COVID-19. Both conserved end residues are part of each CDR3. Fields, in order: J gene, D gene, V gene, clone size, CDR3 protein, CDR3 DNA. A D gene is named only where the DNA matches it firmly. The size entry is marked missing in some rows and otherwise reads once, few, many or a size class.

TRBJ2-2 - TRBV25-1 - CASNRVTGELFF TGTGCCAGCAACAGGGTTACCGGGGAGCTGTTTTTT
TRBJ1-3 TRBD1 TRBV5-1 - CASSLHPLGTGAVTYSGNTIYF TGCGCCAGCAGCCTCCATCCCCTCGGGACAGGAGCCGTTACTTACTCTGGAAACACCATATATTTT
TRBJ1-5 TRBD1 TRBV2 - CASTGDRLGDQPQHF TGTGCCAGCACCGGGGACAGGCTTGGTGATCAGCCCCAGCATTTT
TRBJ1-6 - TRBV18 - CASSPLVAANSPLHF TGTGCCAGCTCACCATTGGTCGCGGCAAATTCACCCCTCCACTTT
TRBJ1-2 - TRBV19 - CASSLRDYGYTF TGTGCCAGTAGTCTCAGGGACTATGGCTACACCTTC
TRBJ2-2 TRBD2 TRBV5-4 - CASSFQRGANTGELFF TGTGCCAGCAGCTTCCAGCGGGGAGCAAACACCGGGGAGCTGTTTTTT
TRBJ1-3 TRBD1 TRBV28 once CASSVDRAGNTIYF TGTGCCAGCAGTGTCGACAGGGCCGGAAACACCATATATTTT
TRBJ2-2 TRBD1 TRBV12-3/TRBV12-4 - CASSAQGAGELFF TGTGCCAGCAGTGCTCAGGGGGCCGGGGAGCTGTTTTTT
TRBJ2-5 - TRBV3-1/TRBV3-2 - CASSQGGQGQETQYF TGTGCCAGCAGCCAAGGGGGGCAGGGACAAGAGACCCAGTACTTC
TRBJ2-3 - TRBV10-3 - CAMSRFDRDTDTQYF TGTGCCATGTCGCGATTCGACAGAGACACAGATACGCAGTATTTT
TRBJ1-5 TRBD1 TRBV27 - CASSLMGQLNQPQHF TGTGCCAGCAGTTTAATGGGACAGCTCAATCAGCCCCAGCATTTT
TRBJ2-1 TRBD1 TRBV5-1 - CASSLGDRDKNEQFF TGCGCCAGCAGCTTGGGGGACAGGGATAAGAATGAGCAGTTCTTC
TRBJ2-1 TRBD1 TRBV6-6 - CASSYEGGRGWEQFF TGTGCCAGCAGTTACGAAGGGGGCCGCGGGTGGGAGCAGTTCTTC
TRBJ1-2 - TRBV7-6 - CASSLALGLTTYGYTF TGTGCCAGCAGCTTAGCGCTGGGACTGACGACCTATGGCTACACCTTC
TRBJ2-1 - TRBV7-9 once CASSRGAQQNEQFF TGTGCCAGCAGCCGGGGGGCCCAGCAGAATGAGCAGTTCTTC
TRBJ1-1 - TRBV28 - CASNPQGSRNTEAFF TGTGCCAGCAATCCACAGGGAAGTCGGAACACTGAAGCTTTCTTT
TRBJ1-3 - TRBV5-1 - CASSLGPGGLGNTIYF TGCGCCAGCAGCTTGGGACCGGGGGGACTTGGAAACACCATATATTTT
TRBJ2-1 - TRBV19 - CASSPQPGYSSYNEQFF TGTGCCAGTAGTCCTCAACCAGGGTACAGCTCCTACAATGAGCAGTTCTTC
TRBJ1-3 - TRBV2 once CASSSVGNTIYF TGTGCCAGCAGTTCGGTTGGAAACACCATATATTTT
TRBJ2-3 TRBD2 TRBV27 - CASSLKAGMNTDTQYF TGTGCCAGCAGTTTAAAAGCGGGGATGAACACAGATACGCAGTATTTT
TRBJ1-1 - TRBV29-1 few CSVDTGPTLNTEAFF TGCAGCGTTGACACAGGGCCTACCTTGAACACTGAAGCTTTCTTT
TRBJ1-3 TRBD1 TRBV4-1 - CASSQATGTVSGNTIYF TGCGCCAGCAGCCAGGCCACCGGGACAGTCTCTGGAAACACCATATATTTT
TRBJ1-6 TRBD1 TRBV3-1/TRBV3-2 - CASSAPGTGYGEPLHF TGTGCCAGCAGCGCGCCCGGGACAGGGTATGGGGAACCCCTCCACTTT